The rows below give T cell receptor beta chains drawn from one sample of a study of shared clonotypes between healthy human individuals. Sequencing used immunoSEQ multiplex PCR; TCRdb keeps in-frame clones, though not all of them. The sample has roughly 490,000 clones; 70% to 80% are singletons. What was sequenced was PBMCs. These receptors came from a woman between 40 and 50 years old in good health. Some clones in this sample may be carry-over from other donors' samples. Each CDR3 is given with its conserved first and last residue. The order of the fields is V gene, CDR3 protein.

V: TRBV11-2; CDR3: CASSPTMSYSYNEQFF
V: TRBV9; CDR3: CASSDPTANYGYTF
V: TRBV6-1; CDR3: CASSVRRFNTEAFF
V: TRBV6-1; CDR3: CASRPGQGSYEQYF
V: TRBV7-3; CDR3: CASSLIGETQYF
V: TRBV7-2; CDR3: CASSLAGQGFYEQYF
V: TRBV27; CDR3: CASSLSSGWAGELFF
V: TRBV28; CDR3: CASSLNQGRNYGYTF
V: TRBV7-2; CDR3: CASSLTGGETQYF
V: TRBV13; CDR3: CASSPADNPYGYTF
V: TRBV28; CDR3: CASSSQGGNEQFF
V: TRBV7-8; CDR3: CASSFPGSAYEQYF
V: TRBV2; CDR3: CASSDEGLEQYF
V: TRBV5-4; CDR3: CASSPPSGRVDTQYF
V: TRBV27; CDR3: CASSPVGGYYGYTF
V: TRBV6-5; CDR3: CASRRYAEQFF
V: TRBV9; CDR3: CASSPPRGTGELFF
V: TRBV6-6; CDR3: CASSYSRGQNEKLFF
V: TRBV10-1; CDR3: CASSESGAVDTQYF
V: TRBV5-1; CDR3: CASSGGRPYEQYF
V: TRBV7-9; CDR3: CASSFQGTAYGYTF
V: TRBV6-6; CDR3: CASSVGGLRGYTF
V: TRBV10-3; CDR3: CAITRDREETQYF
V: TRBV9; CDR3: CASSVGQASSTDTQYF
V: TRBV5-5; CDR3: CASSLGGGILGEQYF
V: TRBV2; CDR3: CASPPGLAGDEQFF
V: TRBV11-2; CDR3: CASSRQGVRYEQYF
V: TRBV18; CDR3: CASSPSRVPNNEQFF
V: TRBV27; CDR3: CASSPTGGGNTIYF
V: TRBV6-6; CDR3: CASSYGSNNEQFF
V: TRBV5-8; CDR3: CASSYPTGVTGELFF
V: TRBV5-4; CDR3: CASSLSASTGGNSPLHF